A selection of T cell receptor beta chains follows, all from one sample in a study of blood T cell repertoires in COVID-19. TCRdb's table, derived via immunoSEQ multiplex PCR, lists solely in-frame clones and lacks some. The sample consists of about 130,000 clones, roughly 80% of them appearing once. Sequenced input: peripheral blood. The receptors were gathered from an older man with COVID-19, enrolled during active disease. Both conserved end residues are part of each CDR3. Each record gives: clone size, V gene, J gene, D gene, CDR3 DNA, CDR3 protein. The D gene is left open where the match is weak. Not every row has a clone size; where given, it reads once, few, many or a size class.

-	TRBV10-3	TRBJ2-7	-	TGTGCCACCTATAGACAAGCCGAGCAGTACTTC	CATYRQAEQYF
-	TRBV5-1	TRBJ2-5	-	TGCGCCAGCAGCCCAGGTACAGGGTCAGAGACCCAGTACTTC	CASSPGTGSETQYF
-	TRBV9	TRBJ1-1	-	TGTGCCAGCAGCGTATATGAGGGCATGGTGACTGAAGCTTTCTTT	CASSVYEGMVTEAFF
-	TRBV7-6	TRBJ2-5	TRBD1	TGTGCCAGCAGTCACTTTAGGGGGCCGGAAGAGACCCAGTACTTC	CASSHFRGPEETQYF
-	TRBV10-3	TRBJ2-7	TRBD1	TGTGCCATCAGTCCGACCGGGACAGGGTCCAACGAGCAGTACTTC	CAISPTGTGSNEQYF
-	TRBV4-3	TRBJ2-2	-	TGCGCCAGCAGCCATGAGCTCACTAGCAGAATCAACACCGGGGAGCTGTTTTTT	CASSHELTSRINTGELFF
-	TRBV5-6	TRBJ1-2	-	TGTGCCAGCAGCTTGCGCCAGGGTCGTGGCTACACCTTC	CASSLRQGRGYTF
-	TRBV27	TRBJ1-1	-	TGTGCCAGCAGTTCCCCCCTACAGAAGAACACTGAAGCTTTCTTT	CASSSPLQKNTEAFF
-	TRBV5-1	TRBJ1-5	-	TGCGCCAGCAGCTTGGTCGGGGAAGCCAATCAGCCCCAGCATTTT	CASSLVGEANQPQHF
-	TRBV9	TRBJ1-6	-	TGTGCCAGTGGGGGGTCACCCCTCCACTTT	CASGGSPLHF
-	TRBV4-1	TRBJ1-6	TRBD1	TGCGCCAGCAGCCAAGAAAGGGGACAGGGAGTACCCCAGCGGGTCTTT	CASSQERGQGVPQRVF
-	TRBV10-1	TRBJ2-5	-	TGCGCCAGCAGCGACAGCCCGCAAGAGACCCAGTACTTC	CASSDSPQETQYF
-	TRBV28	TRBJ1-2	TRBD1	TGTGCCAGCAGTTCCCTCTGGACAGGGGGTCCGAATGGCTACACCTTC	CASSSLWTGGPNGYTF
-	TRBV7-3	TRBJ2-5	-	TGTGCCAGCAGCTTCGGTCATCAAGAGACCCAGTACTTC	CASSFGHQETQYF
once	TRBV7-9	TRBJ2-6	-	TGTGCCAGCTCATGGGCAGTCTCTGGGGCCAACGTCCTGACTTTC	CASSWAVSGANVLTF
-	TRBV5-4	TRBJ2-2	TRBD2	TGTGCCAGCAGCCCAGGACTAGCGGCGAACACCGGGGAGCTGTTTTTT	CASSPGLAANTGELFF
-	TRBV7-9	TRBJ1-2	TRBD1	TGTGCCAGCAGCCAGCAAGGGCGGGACAGATTTATTAGCTATGGCTACACCTTC	CASSQQGRDRFISYGYTF
-	TRBV4-1	TRBJ1-1	-	TGCGCCAGCAGCCAAGCCAGGGGTTTGACTGAAGCTTTCTTT	CASSQARGLTEAFF
few	TRBV6-2/TRBV6-3	TRBJ2-5	-	TGTGCCAGCAGTTATCGCTGGGACTCACTATACCAAGAGACCCAGTACTTC	CASSYRWDSLYQETQYF
-	TRBV7-8	TRBJ2-7	TRBD2	TGTGCCAGCAGCTTACGGGAGGACTCCTACGAGCAGTACTTC	CASSLREDSYEQYF
once	TRBV7-9	TRBJ2-5	-	TGTGCCAGCAGCCGAGATGACTACGGACACCAAGAGACCCAGTACTTC	CASSRDDYGHQETQYF
few	TRBV18	TRBJ2-3	-	TGTGCCAGCTCCCAAAACACAGATACGCAGTATTTT	CASSQNTDTQYF
-	TRBV2	TRBJ2-3	TRBD2	TGTGCCAGCAGTGGGACTAGTCATACGCAGTATTTT	CASSGTSHTQYF
-	TRBV28	TRBJ1-5	TRBD1	TGTGCCAGCAGAAGCCCCGGGACAGGGTTTCAGCCCCAGCATTTT	CASRSPGTGFQPQHF
once	TRBV6-6	TRBJ1-5	TRBD1	TGTGCCAGCAGTTACGACAGGGGAGTTCAGCCCCAGCATTTT	CASSYDRGVQPQHF